Detailed here is one TCR beta chain. Its specificity is not known. This sample was taken from a study of cytomegalovirus exposure and HLA in healthy donors. Broader study findings: There were a few CMV-associated chains whose specificity for CMV antigens was confirmed in vitro.

It was with 60 Vbeta and 13 Jbeta primers that the PCR ran. Sequencing was performed with immunoSEQ multiplex PCR; in TCRdb, only in-frame clones are kept and a portion is missing. The sample has some 140,000 clones; roughly three quarters are singletons. Each of the donors was a healthy bone marrow donor. V was cut by 0 bases and J by 0 bases, with 9 bases left in between. The CDR3 totals 14 residues. Looked up from germline, CDR1 is GTSNPN and CDR2 is SVGIG (reference sequence). This receptor was identified in a man in his thirties or forties in good health and CMV-seronegative. The sequenced sample consisted of PBMCs. This rearrangement joins TRBV30 to TRBJ2-7; a possible D gene is TRBD2 (5 bases). Written as DNA, the CDR3 is TGTGCCTGGAGTGTAACGGGGAGCTCCTACGAGCAGTACTTC. The encoded protein is CAWSVTGSSYEQYF.